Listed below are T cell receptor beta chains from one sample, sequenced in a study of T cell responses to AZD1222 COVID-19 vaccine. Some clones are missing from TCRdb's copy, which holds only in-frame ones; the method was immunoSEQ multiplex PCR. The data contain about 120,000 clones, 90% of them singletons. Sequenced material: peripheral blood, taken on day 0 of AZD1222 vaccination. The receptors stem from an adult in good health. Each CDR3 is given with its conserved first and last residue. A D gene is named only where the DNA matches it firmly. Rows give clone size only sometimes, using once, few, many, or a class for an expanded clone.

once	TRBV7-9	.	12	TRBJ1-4	TGTGCCAGCAGCCTGCAAAATGAAAAACTGTTTTTT	CASSLQNEKLFF
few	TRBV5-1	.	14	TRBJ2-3	TGCGCCAGCAGCGTACAGGGCCGCACAGATACGCAGTATTTT	CASSVQGRTDTQYF
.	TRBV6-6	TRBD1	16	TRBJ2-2	TGTGCCAGCAGTGCCCGGACAGGGAGTAACACCGGGGAGCTGTTTTTT	CASSARTGSNTGELFF
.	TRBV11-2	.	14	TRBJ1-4	TGTGCCAGCAGCTCCTCACTCGTAGATGAAAAACTGTTTTTT	CASSSSLVDEKLFF
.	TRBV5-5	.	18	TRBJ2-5	TGTGCCAGCAGCTTGGGCTTCACTCACAGGGAAAGAGGGGAGACCCAGTACTTC	CASSLGFTHRERGETQYF
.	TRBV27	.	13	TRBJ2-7	TGTGCCAGCAGGCGGGAAGGGGTCTACGAGCAGTACTTC	CASRREGVYEQYF
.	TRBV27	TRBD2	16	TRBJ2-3	TGTGCCAGCAGTTTTAGGACTAGCGGGCCCACAGATACGCAGTATTTT	CASSFRTSGPTDTQYF
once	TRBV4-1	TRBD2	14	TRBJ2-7	TGCGCCAGCAGCCAGACGGGACTAGTAGGCGAGCAGTACTTC	CASSQTGLVGEQYF
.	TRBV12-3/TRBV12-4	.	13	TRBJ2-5	TGTGCCAGCAGCAAGGGGTCTCGAGAGACCCAGTACTTC	CASSKGSRETQYF
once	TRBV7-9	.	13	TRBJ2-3	TGTGCCAGCAGCGTAACAGGGATAGATACGCAGTATTTT	CASSVTGIDTQYF
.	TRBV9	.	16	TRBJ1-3	TGTGCCAGCAGCTTGAGTGTGGGAGGCTCTGGAAACACCATATATTTT	CASSLSVGGSGNTIYF
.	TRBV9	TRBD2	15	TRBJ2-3	TGTGCCAGCAGCGTGACTAGCGGTAGCACAGATACGCAGTATTTT	CASSVTSGSTDTQYF
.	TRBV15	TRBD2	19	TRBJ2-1	TGTGCCACCAGCAGAACTACGATTAGGGCGGGAGGTAAGGACAATGAGCAGTTCTTC	CATSRTTIRAGGKDNEQFF
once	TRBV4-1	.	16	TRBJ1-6	TGCGCCAGCAGCCAAGTGGAAGGTTTCTCTTATTCACCCCTCCACTTT	CASSQVEGFSYSPLHF
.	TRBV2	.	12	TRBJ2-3	TGTGCCAGCAGATTCGGGGCAGATACGCAGTATTTT	CASRFGADTQYF
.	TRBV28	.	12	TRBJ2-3	TGTGCCAGCAGTGCCTCCACAGATACGCAGTATTTT	CASSASTDTQYF
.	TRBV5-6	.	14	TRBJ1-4	TGTGCCAGCAGCCGACAGGCTCATAATGAAAAACTGTTTTTT	CASSRQAHNEKLFF
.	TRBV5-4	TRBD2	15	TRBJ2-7	TGTGCCAGCAGCTTGGGGGCTAGCGGGACCTACGAGCAGTACTTC	CASSLGASGTYEQYF
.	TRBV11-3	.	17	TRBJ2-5	TGTGCCAGCAGCGCTCGAGGTTTAGGACAGCAAGAAGAGACCCAGTACTTC	CASSARGLGQQEETQYF
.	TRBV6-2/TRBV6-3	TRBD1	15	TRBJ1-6	TGTGCCAGCAGCCTACAGGGGGCCGGGAATTCACCCCTCCACTTT	CASSLQGAGNSPLHF
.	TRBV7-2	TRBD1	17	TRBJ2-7	TGTGCCAGCAGCGCTGACTTCAACAGGGGTCCCCTCTACGAGCAGTACTTC	CASSADFNRGPLYEQYF
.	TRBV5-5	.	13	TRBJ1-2	TGTGCCAGCAGCTTGTCCGACGGCTATGGCTACACCTTC	CASSLSDGYGYTF
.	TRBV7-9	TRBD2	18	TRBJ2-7	TGTGCCAGCAGCTTAGATGGGGGGCGACTAGCGGGAGGACGCGAGCAGTACTTC	CASSLDGGRLAGGREQYF
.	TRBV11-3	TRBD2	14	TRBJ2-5	TGTGCCAGCAGCTGGGGGGGGACCCAAGAGACCCAGTACTTC	CASSWGGTQETQYF
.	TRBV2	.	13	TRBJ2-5	TGTGCCAGCAGCCCTGCCCGCGAAGAGACCCAGTACTTC	CASSPAREETQYF
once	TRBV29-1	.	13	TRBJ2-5	TGCAGCGTTGAAGATCTGCAGGAGCAGACCCAGTACTTC	CSVEDLQEQTQYF
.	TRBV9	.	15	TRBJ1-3	TGTGCCAGCAGCGCGGGGGGTTCCTCTGGAAACACCATATATTTT	CASSAGGSSGNTIYF
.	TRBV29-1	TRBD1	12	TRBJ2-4	TGCAGCGTTTCGACAGGGGAAAACATTCAGTACTTC	CSVSTGENIQYF
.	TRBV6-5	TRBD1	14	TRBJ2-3	TGTGCCAGCAGTTCCACAGGGGGCGCCGATACGCAGTATTTT	CASSSTGGADTQYF
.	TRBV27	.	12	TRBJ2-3	TGTGCCAGCAGTACCCCCGGAAATACGCAGTATTTT	CASSTPGNTQYF
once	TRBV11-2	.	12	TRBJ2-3	TGTGCCAGCACCCCCGGCCCGGGACATTTTTATTTT	CASTPGPGHFYF
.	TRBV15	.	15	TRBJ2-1	TGTGCCACCAGCAGTTTCCGCAGCTCCTACAATGAGCAGTTCTTC	CATSSFRSSYNEQFF
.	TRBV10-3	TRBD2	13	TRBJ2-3	TGTGCCACGACTAGCGGGAGTTCAGATACGCAGTATTTT	CATTSGSSDTQYF
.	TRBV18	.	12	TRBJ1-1	TGTGCCAGCCTTGACAAAAACACTGAAGCTTTCTTT	CASLDKNTEAFF
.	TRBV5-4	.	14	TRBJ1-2	TGTGCCAGCAGCTCCGCGGGACGAAGCTATGGCTACACCTTC	CASSSAGRSYGYTF
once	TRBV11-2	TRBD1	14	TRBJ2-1	TGTGCCAGCAGCTTGGGACAGACTTTTGATGAGCAGTTCTTC	CASSLGQTFDEQFF
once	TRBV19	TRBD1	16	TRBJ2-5	TGTGCCAGTAGTATCCAGGGACAGCGCAGCCAAGAGACCCAGTACTTC	CASSIQGQRSQETQYF
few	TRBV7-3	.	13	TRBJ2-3	TGTGCCAGCAGCCGTGACAGTACAGATACGCAGTATTTT	CASSRDSTDTQYF
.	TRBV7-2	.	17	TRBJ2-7	TGTGCCAGCAGCATTAACCCCAGGGAGTCCCTAATCTACGAGCAGTACTTC	CASSINPRESLIYEQYF
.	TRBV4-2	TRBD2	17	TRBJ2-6	TGTGCCAGCAGCCAGGCCGGGGGGAGGACTGGGGCCAACGTCCTGACTTTC	CASSQAGGRTGANVLTF
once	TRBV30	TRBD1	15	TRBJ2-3	TGTGCCTGGAACTCCCCGGGACAGAGCACAGATACGCAGTATTTT	CAWNSPGQSTDTQYF
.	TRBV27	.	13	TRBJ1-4	TGTGCCAGCAGTCACTCAGGGAGGGGGAAACTGTTTTTT	CASSHSGRGKLFF
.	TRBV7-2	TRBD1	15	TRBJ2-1	TGTGCCAGCAGCTTATCCGAGGGGGCCTGGAATGAGCAGTTCTTC	CASSLSEGAWNEQFF
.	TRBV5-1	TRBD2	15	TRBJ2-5	TGCGCCAGCAGCTTGGTATCGGGGGGGCAAGAGACCCAGTACTTC	CASSLVSGGQETQYF
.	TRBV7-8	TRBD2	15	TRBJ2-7	TGTGCCAGCAGCTACGATCGGGCTAGCGGGAGTAAGCAGTACTTC	CASSYDRASGSKQYF
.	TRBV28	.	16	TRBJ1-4	TGTGCCAGCAGTTCCCCCGCGGCGGGTGCCCGAGAAAAACTGTTTTTT	CASSSPAAGAREKLFF
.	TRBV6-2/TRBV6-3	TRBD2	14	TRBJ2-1	TGTGCCAGCAGTCGTAGCGGGAGCCAGAATGAGCAGTTCTTC	CASSRSGSQNEQFF
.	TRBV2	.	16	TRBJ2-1	TGTGCCAGCAGTGAAATGGCAGGGGGGTTCTACAATGAGCAGTTCTTC	CASSEMAGGFYNEQFF